Sequencing of this T cell receptor (beta chain) was carried out in a study of beta chain features in type 1 diabetes. Whole-study context: All samples yielded about 100 million examined sorted cells.

This clone was recorded once. The sequenced template was cDNA made from the entire isolated RNA. Assay: immunoSEQ multiplex PCR; the TCRdb copy retains only in-frame clones and omits some. The sample has 120,000 to 150,000 clones, 40% to 55% seen once. Purity above 95% was achieved in all sorted populations. The sequencing input was Tregs from blood. The sequence was collected from a man between 18 and 35 years old in good health.

Written as DNA, the CDR3 is TGCGCCAGCAGCTTGATGGACAGGGGATTCGACGAGCAGTACTTC. It is translated as CASSLMDRGFDEQYF. The V gene is TRBV5-1, the J gene TRBJ2-7; 9 nucleotides match TRBD1. Germline CDR1 and CDR2: SGHRS and YFSETQ. The CDR3 loop spans 15 amino acids. V dropped 1 base and J dropped 5; count of bases not matched to a gene: 7.